A selection of T cell receptor beta chains follows, all from one sample in a study of cytomegalovirus exposure and HLA in healthy donors. Generated by immunoSEQ multiplex PCR, the TCRdb table keeps only in-frame clones and is missing some. The repertoire has 150,000 to 200,000 clones, 81% of them found once; the top ten carry under 2%. Sequencing was performed on PBMCs. The receptors shown here come from a young woman in good health and CMV-seronegative. Each CDR3 is given without its conserved first and last residue.

V gene,J gene,CDR3 protein
TRBV7-2,TRBJ1-1,ASSLVRAEAF
TRBV5-5,TRBJ2-7,ASSTQTSGVAYEQY
TRBV6-5,TRBJ2-1,ASSYRRTPPYNEQF
TRBV2,TRBJ2-1,ASTPPGSGSRNEQF
TRBV5-4,TRBJ2-7,ASSDLTGGYEQY
TRBV6-5,TRBJ2-6,ASSFAGANVLT
TRBV5-1,TRBJ1-1,ASSFQGGTEAF
TRBV5-4,TRBJ1-1,ASSLFQGRVDWTEAF
TRBV18,TRBJ2-1,ASSPLGAAISYNEQF
TRBV10-3,TRBJ2-2,AISGTSGRAWRTGELF
TRBV9,TRBJ1-1,ASSVSTSTNTEAF
TRBV5-4,TRBJ1-2,ASSLELGQGLGGYT
TRBV4-2,TRBJ1-1,ASRGHLTNTEAF
TRBV5-1,TRBJ2-2,ASSRGQGPENVVGELF
TRBV7-9,TRBJ1-1,ASSSPPGITEAF
TRBV19,TRBJ2-1,ASSSIGGLAGETHEQF